This T cell receptor beta chain was observed in a study of CD8+ T cells in alopecia areata. Trimming took 0 bases from V and 7 from J, leaving 13 bases between them. CDR1 and CDR2 from the germline V gene are LGHNA and YSLEER. The CDR3 loop spans 15 amino acids. TCR sequencing used cDNA made by reverse transcription of extracted RNA. The repertoire was sequenced with immunoSEQ multiplex PCR; TCRdb's copy has only in-frame clones and lacks some. This table holds tens of thousands of clones, approximately 60% found once. Source: CD8+ T cells sorted from blood, taken at week 0. This chain uses TRBV4-3 with TRBJ1-5; weak D call: TRBD1 (6 bases). The receptor was isolated from a human donor with alopecia areata. CDR3: CASSQDNREWQPQHF. The CDR3 bases are TGCGCCAGCAGCCAAGACAACAGGGAGTGGCAGCCCCAGCATTTT.